These T cell receptor beta chains were read from a single sample in a study of blood T cell repertoires in COVID-19. Libraries were prepared by immunoSEQ multiplex PCR; TCRdb keeps only in-frame clonotypes and omits some of them. The table has 300,000 or so clones, 88% seen once. The source material was peripheral blood. These receptors were taken from a woman aged 25 to 45 who had recovered from COVID-19. CDR3s include the opening cysteine and the closing phenylalanine or tryptophan. Fields, in order: D gene, clone size, J gene, V gene, CDR3 protein, CDR3 DNA. A D gene is named only where the DNA matches it firmly. Where a row states a size, it is once, few, many or the class of an expanded clone; other rows omit it.

D gene: -; clone size: -; J gene: TRBJ2-7; V gene: TRBV14; CDR3 protein: CASSQDVNEQYF; CDR3 DNA: TGTGCCAGCAGCCAAGATGTCAACGAGCAGTACTTC
D gene: TRBD2; clone size: -; J gene: TRBJ2-1; V gene: TRBV9; CDR3 protein: CASSVALAGLNEQFF; CDR3 DNA: TGTGCCAGCAGCGTAGCACTAGCGGGGTTAAATGAGCAGTTCTTC
D gene: TRBD2; clone size: -; J gene: TRBJ2-2; V gene: TRBV7-2; CDR3 protein: CASSGTSGGTGELFF; CDR3 DNA: TGTGCCAGCAGCGGGACTAGCGGGGGGACCGGGGAGCTGTTTTTT
D gene: TRBD1; clone size: -; J gene: TRBJ1-1; V gene: TRBV5-1; CDR3 protein: CASGRDSTNTEAFF; CDR3 DNA: TGCGCCAGCGGCCGGGACAGTACGAACACTGAAGCTTTCTTT
D gene: TRBD1; clone size: -; J gene: TRBJ1-2; V gene: TRBV4-1; CDR3 protein: CASSQAGQALDGYTF; CDR3 DNA: TGCGCCAGCAGCCAAGCAGGACAGGCGCTAGATGGCTACACCTTC
D gene: -; clone size: once; J gene: TRBJ1-6; V gene: TRBV15; CDR3 protein: CATSYDRPQVSPLHF; CDR3 DNA: TGTGCCACCAGCTACGACAGACCCCAGGTTTCACCCCTCCACTTT
D gene: -; clone size: -; J gene: TRBJ1-1; V gene: TRBV18; CDR3 protein: CASSPQRGETEAFF; CDR3 DNA: TGTGCCAGCTCACCCCAGCGGGGGGAGACTGAAGCTTTCTTT
D gene: -; clone size: -; J gene: TRBJ1-4; V gene: TRBV4-1; CDR3 protein: CASSQGDRRNEKLFF; CDR3 DNA: TGCGCCAGCAGCCAAGGAGATAGGAGGAATGAAAAACTGTTTTTT
D gene: TRBD2; clone size: -; J gene: TRBJ2-7; V gene: TRBV7-2; CDR3 protein: CASSLASGDYEQYF; CDR3 DNA: TGTGCCAGCAGCTTAGCTAGCGGGGACTACGAGCAGTACTTC
D gene: TRBD1; clone size: -; J gene: TRBJ2-7; V gene: TRBV9; CDR3 protein: CASSVGDRGGRASSYEQYF; CDR3 DNA: TGTGCCAGCAGCGTAGGGGACAGGGGCGGACGGGCGAGCTCCTACGAGCAGTACTTC
D gene: TRBD2; clone size: -; J gene: TRBJ2-7; V gene: TRBV6-6; CDR3 protein: CATTTRLAGTYEQYF; CDR3 DNA: TGTGCCACTACCACCCGACTAGCGGGGACCTACGAGCAGTACTTC
D gene: -; clone size: -; J gene: TRBJ1-4; V gene: TRBV4-1; CDR3 protein: CASSQTGTSNEKLFF; CDR3 DNA: TGCGCCAGCAGCCAAACCGGGACATCAAATGAAAAACTGTTTTTT
D gene: -; clone size: -; J gene: TRBJ2-7; V gene: TRBV10-2; CDR3 protein: CAILGGGINSYEQYF; CDR3 DNA: TGCGCCATCTTAGGGGGGGGGATAAACTCCTACGAGCAGTACTTC
D gene: TRBD2; clone size: -; J gene: TRBJ2-5; V gene: TRBV9; CDR3 protein: CASSPGVGGETQYF; CDR3 DNA: TGTGCCAGCAGCCCAGGAGTCGGGGGGGAGACCCAGTACTTC
D gene: -; clone size: -; J gene: TRBJ2-7; V gene: TRBV4-1; CDR3 protein: CASSQDSNSVLAYEQYF; CDR3 DNA: TGCGCCAGCAGCCAAGATTCAAATAGCGTCCTGGCCTACGAGCAGTACTTC
D gene: -; clone size: -; J gene: TRBJ2-7; V gene: TRBV27; CDR3 protein: CASSHRPPGYEQYF; CDR3 DNA: TGTGCCAGCAGTCACCGCCCCCCGGGGTACGAGCAGTACTTC
D gene: -; clone size: -; J gene: TRBJ2-1; V gene: TRBV29-1; CDR3 protein: CSVERSNEQFF; CDR3 DNA: TGCAGCGTTGAGAGAAGTAATGAGCAGTTCTTC
D gene: -; clone size: -; J gene: TRBJ1-5; V gene: TRBV7-9; CDR3 protein: CASSRDGTRDQPQHF; CDR3 DNA: TGTGCCAGCAGCAGGGACGGAACTAGGGATCAGCCCCAGCATTTT
D gene: TRBD1; clone size: once; J gene: TRBJ1-1; V gene: TRBV5-1; CDR3 protein: CASSLVGQGGGNTEAFF; CDR3 DNA: TGCGCCAGCAGCTTGGTGGGACAGGGAGGGGGGAACACTGAAGCTTTCTTT
D gene: -; clone size: -; J gene: TRBJ1-1; V gene: TRBV11-1; CDR3 protein: CASSASGTREDTEAFF; CDR3 DNA: TGTGCCAGCAGCGCCTCCGGGACTCGAGAAGACACTGAAGCTTTCTTT
D gene: -; clone size: -; J gene: TRBJ2-1; V gene: TRBV7-9; CDR3 protein: CASSSISRGSSYNEQFF; CDR3 DNA: TGTGCCAGCAGCTCCATATCTCGGGGATCCTCCTACAATGAGCAGTTCTTC
D gene: -; clone size: -; J gene: TRBJ2-7; V gene: TRBV12-2; CDR3 protein: CASRKSGTGSYEQYF; CDR3 DNA: TGTGCAAGTCGAAAATCCGGGACAGGGTCCTACGAGCAGTACTTC
D gene: -; clone size: -; J gene: TRBJ1-1; V gene: TRBV28; CDR3 protein: CASSLGGLNTEAFF; CDR3 DNA: TGTGCCAGCAGTTTGGGGGGTTTGAACACTGAAGCTTTCTTT
D gene: -; clone size: -; J gene: TRBJ1-4; V gene: TRBV19; CDR3 protein: CASSIDSAAGTNEKLFF; CDR3 DNA: TGTGCCAGTAGTATAGATTCAGCTGCAGGGACTAATGAAAAACTGTTTTTT
D gene: -; clone size: -; J gene: TRBJ1-2; V gene: TRBV2; CDR3 protein: CASDNRGTNRGYGYTF; CDR3 DNA: TGTGCCAGCGATAATCGCGGAACTAACCGAGGATATGGCTACACCTTC
D gene: TRBD1; clone size: -; J gene: TRBJ1-1; V gene: TRBV2; CDR3 protein: CASSPSGTGVEAFF; CDR3 DNA: TGTGCCAGCAGCCCATCCGGGACAGGGGTTGAAGCTTTCTTT
D gene: -; clone size: -; J gene: TRBJ2-1; V gene: TRBV14; CDR3 protein: CASSQGWQGQQFF; CDR3 DNA: TGTGCCAGCAGCCAAGGTTGGCAGGGCCAGCAGTTCTTC
D gene: -; clone size: -; J gene: TRBJ1-3; V gene: TRBV5-1; CDR3 protein: CASSFSQGGSGNTIYF; CDR3 DNA: TGCGCCAGCAGCTTCTCGCAGGGAGGGTCTGGAAACACCATATATTTT
D gene: -; clone size: once; J gene: TRBJ1-4; V gene: TRBV7-9; CDR3 protein: CASSLGVKGNEKLFF; CDR3 DNA: TGTGCCAGCAGCTTAGGGGTTAAGGGGAATGAAAAACTGTTTTTT
D gene: -; clone size: -; J gene: TRBJ2-2; V gene: TRBV9; CDR3 protein: CASSVAGTIHTGELFF; CDR3 DNA: TGTGCCAGCAGCGTAGCCGGGACAATACACACCGGGGAGCTGTTTTTT
D gene: -; clone size: -; J gene: TRBJ2-7; V gene: TRBV9; CDR3 protein: CASSVRGNAYEQYF; CDR3 DNA: TGTGCCAGCAGCGTACGGGGGAACGCCTACGAGCAGTACTTC
D gene: TRBD1; clone size: -; J gene: TRBJ1-5; V gene: TRBV19; CDR3 protein: CAGQGGNQPQHF; CDR3 DNA: TGTGCCGGACAGGGGGGCAATCAGCCCCAGCATTTT
D gene: TRBD1; clone size: once; J gene: TRBJ1-1; V gene: TRBV6-5; CDR3 protein: CASSKQGGGTEAFF; CDR3 DNA: TGTGCCAGCAGTAAACAGGGGGGTGGCACTGAAGCTTTCTTT
D gene: -; clone size: -; J gene: TRBJ1-4; V gene: TRBV2; CDR3 protein: CASSDPGEKLFF; CDR3 DNA: TGTGCCAGCAGTGATCCCGGTGAAAAACTGTTTTTT
D gene: TRBD1; clone size: -; J gene: TRBJ1-5; V gene: TRBV24-1; CDR3 protein: CATSDTGTEANQPQHF; CDR3 DNA: TGTGCCACCAGTGACACCGGGACAGAAGCAAATCAGCCCCAGCATTTT
D gene: TRBD1; clone size: -; J gene: TRBJ1-4; V gene: TRBV14; CDR3 protein: CASSQDRPTGAVEKLFF; CDR3 DNA: TGTGCCAGCAGCCAAGACCGTCCGACAGGGGCTGTCGAAAAACTGTTTTTT
D gene: TRBD2; clone size: -; J gene: TRBJ2-7; V gene: TRBV2; CDR3 protein: CASVGLAGLEQYF; CDR3 DNA: TGTGCCAGCGTGGGACTAGCGGGGCTCGAGCAGTACTTC
D gene: -; clone size: -; J gene: TRBJ1-5; V gene: TRBV15; CDR3 protein: CATSRDPRLGNQPQHF; CDR3 DNA: TGTGCCACCAGCAGAGATCCCAGGTTGGGCAATCAGCCCCAGCATTTT
D gene: -; clone size: -; J gene: TRBJ2-3; V gene: TRBV28; CDR3 protein: CASSTSGGRGDTQYF; CDR3 DNA: TGTGCCAGCAGCACCTCAGGGGGGCGAGGGGATACGCAGTATTTT
D gene: TRBD2; clone size: -; J gene: TRBJ2-3; V gene: TRBV10-3; CDR3 protein: CAISDPSGVVDTQYF; CDR3 DNA: TGTGCCATCAGTGATCCTAGCGGGGTGGTAGATACGCAGTATTTT
D gene: TRBD1; clone size: -; J gene: TRBJ1-1; V gene: TRBV7-9; CDR3 protein: CASSTGQGPNTEAFF; CDR3 DNA: TGTGCCAGCAGCACTGGACAGGGGCCGAACACTGAAGCTTTCTTT
D gene: TRBD1; clone size: once; J gene: TRBJ1-5; V gene: TRBV7-9; CDR3 protein: CASSPDDRGDQPQHF; CDR3 DNA: TGTGCCAGCAGCCCGGATGACAGGGGTGATCAGCCCCAGCATTTT
D gene: -; clone size: -; J gene: TRBJ2-5; V gene: TRBV24-1; CDR3 protein: CATSSKQKETQYF; CDR3 DNA: TGTGCCACCAGCTCAAAACAGAAAGAGACCCAGTACTTC
D gene: -; clone size: -; J gene: TRBJ1-3; V gene: TRBV9; CDR3 protein: CASSVGQGSGNTIYF; CDR3 DNA: TGTGCCAGCAGCGTAGGGCAGGGTTCTGGAAACACCATATATTTT
D gene: TRBD1; clone size: -; J gene: TRBJ1-2; V gene: TRBV9; CDR3 protein: CASSEGDRITNYGYTF; CDR3 DNA: TGTGCCAGCAGCGAGGGGGACAGGATTACTAACTATGGCTACACCTTC
D gene: -; clone size: -; J gene: TRBJ2-7; V gene: TRBV2; CDR3 protein: CASSPPELKKAYEQYF; CDR3 DNA: TGTGCCAGCAGTCCCCCCGAGCTCAAAAAAGCCTACGAGCAGTACTTC
D gene: -; clone size: -; J gene: TRBJ2-1; V gene: TRBV3-1/TRBV3-2; CDR3 protein: CASSQYRGSYNEQFF; CDR3 DNA: TGTGCCAGCAGCCAATATCGGGGTTCCTACAATGAGCAGTTCTTC
D gene: TRBD1; clone size: -; J gene: TRBJ1-2; V gene: TRBV25-1; CDR3 protein: CASSDWAGGDGYTF; CDR3 DNA: TGTGCCAGCAGTGATTGGGCAGGGGGCGATGGCTACACCTTC
D gene: -; clone size: -; J gene: TRBJ2-7; V gene: TRBV6-1; CDR3 protein: CASSEAPRTYEQYF; CDR3 DNA: TGTGCCAGCAGTGAAGCCCCTCGGACTTACGAGCAGTACTTC
D gene: -; clone size: -; J gene: TRBJ1-5; V gene: TRBV7-9; CDR3 protein: CASSRGGNQPQHF; CDR3 DNA: TGTGCCAGCAGCCGGGGAGGCAATCAGCCCCAGCATTTT
D gene: TRBD1; clone size: -; J gene: TRBJ2-7; V gene: TRBV19; CDR3 protein: CASSQRGQGSTYEQYF; CDR3 DNA: TGTGCCAGTAGCCAAAGAGGACAGGGATCCACCTACGAGCAGTACTTC
D gene: -; clone size: few; J gene: TRBJ1-1; V gene: TRBV2; CDR3 protein: CASSAGRVNTEAFF; CDR3 DNA: TGTGCCAGCAGCGCGGGACGGGTGAACACTGAAGCTTTCTTT
D gene: -; clone size: -; J gene: TRBJ2-2; V gene: TRBV11-2; CDR3 protein: CASSLQDSLFF; CDR3 DNA: TGTGCCAGCAGCCTCCAGGACAGTCTGTTTTTT